The clone carrying this T cell receptor (beta chain) was recorded only once. These data come from a study of liver allograft versus peripheral blood T cells. Across the study: Blood and transplanted-liver T cell receptor repertoires from recipients were compared.

The CDR3 totals 14 residues. Per germline, CDR1 SGHDN and CDR2 FVKESK. V dropped 4 bases and J dropped 4; count of bases not matched to a gene: 6. TCRdb re-derived calls from the reads in MiXCR, one entry per CDR3 protein. The sample carries roughly 14,000 distinct CDR3 sequences, 20% recorded once. This chain connects TRBV14 to TRBJ1-1; 7 bases are a match to TRBD1. The source is a human patient who had a liver transplant. Some T cells may be supplied by the graft donor. The CDR3 DNA reads as TGTGCCAGCAGCCCCTTTCCAGGGGGCACTGAAGCTTTCTTT. This translates into CASSPFPGGTEAFF.